A selection of T cell receptor beta chains follows, all from one sample in a study of Ad26.COV2.S vaccination and SARS-CoV-2 variants. Clones were read by immunoSEQ multiplex PCR, and TCRdb kept only the in-frame ones, dropping some. The sample has roughly 500,000 clones; roughly nine tenths are singletons. The sequencing here drew on peripheral blood, taken in a trial of Ad26.COV2.S vaccine versus placebo. The receptors were gathered from a person aged 18-65 years who received the Ad26.COV2.S COVID-19 vaccine or a placebo. CDR3s leave out the opening cysteine and the closing phenylalanine or tryptophan. The size field is filled for only some rows; it gives once, few, many or a size class.

v_gene,abundance,CDR3aa
TRBV6-5,.,ASSYYASMNTEAF
TRBV5-1,.,ASSLAEPAVDTQY
TRBV21-1,.,ASSKKKVQGRPIGDEQF
TRBV27,.,ASRITGVNTGELF
TRBV10-3,.,AISEFAEAF
TRBV5-1,.,ASSSRPTDTQY
TRBV5-6,.,ASSSNPGTGELF
TRBV30,.,AWSGQGQLF
TRBV19,once,ASWGRAEQF
TRBV28,.,ATPQPQH
TRBV6-2/TRBV6-3,.,ASSWTRASPLH
TRBV5-1,few,ASSPPREVWNTEAF
TRBV7-2,.,ASSLAAFTAGEQF
TRBV5-4,once,ASSLSTGTGANVLT
TRBV15,.,ATSRGGAAGNSPLH
TRBV28,once,ASGQGPATGELF
TRBV5-1,once,ASSLSDGNTIY
TRBV6-2/TRBV6-3,.,ASSYSGISSDTQY
TRBV18,.,ASSYRDGGPTGELF
TRBV5-1,.,ASSLVGTYEQY
TRBV9,.,ASSVGGGGGEAF
TRBV15,.,ATSNSNYGYT
TRBV24-1,.,ATSDPIAPTSGRASSYNEQF
TRBV10-3,.,ATGTFQETQY
TRBV11-2,.,ASSLTLANTEAF
TRBV5-1,.,AALRTRISYEQY
TRBV28,once,ASSLNHGINEQF
TRBV2,.,ASNPGSYGSGELF
TRBV9,.,ASSASIGTDTQY
TRBV9,.,ASGRTSADYNEQF
TRBV28,.,ASRDSTRVSGEQY
TRBV29-1,once,SAIRGYGYT
TRBV27,.,ASSSLGGRNIQY
TRBV28,.,ASSEWQGFGLAKNIQY
TRBV9,.,ASSVRGETQY
TRBV28,.,ASNGFGTDTQY
TRBV5-1,once,ASSLTGTSVLDTQY
TRBV11-2,.,ASSLGGTRTYEQY
TRBV6-2/TRBV6-3,.,ASSYAWGRNEQF
TRBV6-5,once,ASIRQGGTAF
TRBV6-2/TRBV6-3,few,ASSYSGTNYEQY
TRBV2,.,ASGWTGLETQY
TRBV24-1,.,ATGGGPNTGELF
TRBV5-8,.,ASSFRSVGGSSDNEQF
TRBV11-1,.,ASSPGTGLLNTEAF
TRBV10-3,.,AILAGGLAGAGDNEQF
TRBV7-2,.,ASSLVGTSGTPSTDTQY
TRBV19,.,ASQGTGGPGTGELF
TRBV5-1,once,ASSSTSGRTGELF
TRBV6-6,.,ASTRERGQQPQH